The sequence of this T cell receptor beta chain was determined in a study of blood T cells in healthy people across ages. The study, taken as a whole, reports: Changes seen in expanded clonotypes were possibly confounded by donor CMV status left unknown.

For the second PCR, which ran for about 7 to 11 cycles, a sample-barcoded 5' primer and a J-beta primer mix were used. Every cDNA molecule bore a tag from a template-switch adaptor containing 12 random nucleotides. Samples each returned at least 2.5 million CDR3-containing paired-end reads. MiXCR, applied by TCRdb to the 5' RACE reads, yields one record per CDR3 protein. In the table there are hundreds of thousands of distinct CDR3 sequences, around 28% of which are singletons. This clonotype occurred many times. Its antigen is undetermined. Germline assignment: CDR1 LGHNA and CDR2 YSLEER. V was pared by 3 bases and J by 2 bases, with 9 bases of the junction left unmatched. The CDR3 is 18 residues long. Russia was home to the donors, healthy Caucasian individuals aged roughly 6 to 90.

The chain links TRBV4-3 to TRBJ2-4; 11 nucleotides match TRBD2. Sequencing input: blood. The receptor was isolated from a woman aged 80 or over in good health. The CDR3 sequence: CASSHRTLAGESKNIQYF. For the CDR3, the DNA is TGCGCCAGCAGCCACCGGACACTAGCGGGGGAGTCCAAAAACATTCAGTACTTC.